The 5 T cell receptor beta chains in this list originate from one sample, sequenced in a study of blood T cell repertoires in COVID-19 (dated by TCRdb to the early 2020s). Library method: the immunoSEQ multiplex PCR assay. Here the immuneACCESS table is served through TCRdb, limited to in-frame sequences with V and J called. Missing clones are a known gap in these copies; in checked studies unresolved V genes cover under half, and the rest lacks a known reason. This sample holds fewer than 250,000 clones; around 83% were observed only once. The leading ten clones occupy about 8.1% of the sample. Sequenced input: peripheral blood. The origin of the receptors is a woman in her forties or fifties with acute or convalescent COVID-19.

This clone was seen only once. The rearrangement joins TRBV6-4 to TRBJ1-6, with D hard to call. Looked up from germline, CDR1 is MRHNA and CDR2 is SNTAGT. The CDR3 length is 21 residues. Trimming pared 2 bases from V and 0 bases from J, leaving 23 bases between. The CDR3 sequence is CASSDLKSGLILISYNSPLHF. For the CDR3, the DNA is TGTGCCAGCAGTGACCTCAAGTCGGGGTTGATCCTAATCTCCTATAATTCACCCCTCCACTTT.

The chain joins TRBV12-5 to TRBJ2-7; 9 nucleotides agree with TRBD2. The V segment lost 9 bases and the J segment 5 bases; nucleotides outside the gene matches: 20. From germline, CDR1 is LGHNT and CDR2 FRNRAP. The CDR3 totals 17 residues. The CDR3 region has the DNA TGTGCTAGCTCGATTAGCGGGAGCACGGGTAGGGCGCACGAGCAGTACTTC. Translating gives CASSISGSTGRAHEQYF.

The rearrangement links TRBV6-5 to TRBJ2-1, with TRBD1 identical over 9 bases. CDR3 size: 13 residues. Germline CDR1 MNHEY, CDR2 SVGAGI. Losses at the gene ends were 6 bases for V and 6 bases for J; bases not matched to a gene: 3. CDR3 DNA: TGTGCCAGCAGGGGACAGGGAGTCAATGAGCAGTTCTTC. Encoded protein: CASRGQGVNEQFF.

The chain uses TRBV5-1 and TRBJ2-3, with TRBD2 matching over 16 bases. The V gene end was trimmed by 4 bases and the J gene end by 1 base; junction bases not matched to a gene: 6. Germline V gene data show CDR1 as SGHRS and CDR2 as YFSETQ. This CDR3 is 18 amino acids long. DNA of the CDR3: TGCGCCAGCAGCATGGGACTAGCGGGAGGGGCGCGCACAGATACGCAGTATTTT. Amino acids: CASSMGLAGGARTDTQYF.

The gene calls are TRBV5-1 and TRBJ1-3, with D possibly matching TRBD1 (5 bases). The CDR3 runs 13 residues. Trimming cost V 4 bases and J 2 bases, with 7 bases left between them. Germline loops: CDR1 SGHRS, CDR2 YFSETQ. In DNA form, the CDR3 reads TGCGCCAGCAGCCAGGGAACTGGAAACACCATATATTTT. It is translated as CASSQGTGNTIYF.